Included here is one T cell receptor beta chain sequence, with context. Antigen specificity is unknown. The length of the CDR3 is 17 residues. V gave up 0 bases and J gave up 3 bases, with 16 bases separating them. The germline CDR1 and CDR2 sequences are LGHNA and YSLEER. This specimen comes from a study of vaccination effects on CD4 cells after COVID-19. Whole-study context: A median of 72 days separated the second dose and sampling.

Libraries were prepared by immunoSEQ multiplex PCR; TCRdb keeps only in-frame clonotypes and omits some of them. This sample has fewer than 15,000 clones, with around two thirds found just once. CD4+ T cells specific for antigen were expanded with viral peptide pools by the ViraFEST assay before sequencing. CD4+ T cells were isolated after nine to ten days of culture. According to PCR results, the person was infected with SARS-CoV-2 between March and December 2020. Two-dose BNT162b2 or mRNA-1273 vaccination was given to participants. IL-2 medium was substituted for half the medium on days 3 and 7. This TCR was recovered from a human donor who had a prior SARS-CoV-2 infection. Sequencing used CD4+ T cells from PBMCs cultured with HCoV-NL63 spike peptides, obtained after COVID-19 vaccination. The V and J genes are TRBV4-3 and TRBJ2-3; D is undetermined. In nucleotides, the CDR3 is TGCGCCAGCAGCCAAGATCGAGGCGGTGGTGAAACAGATACGCAGTATTTT. The encoded protein is CASSQDRGGGETDTQYF.